The sequence of this TCR beta chain was determined in a study of neoadjuvant nivolumab and ipilimumab in lung cancer (dated by TCRdb to about 2020). Study-level background: In the NEOSTAR trial, nivolumab was administered intravenously at 3 mg/kg on days 1, 15 and 29, and the combination arm also received ipilimumab 1 mg/kg on day 1 only. TCR repertoires in pretherapy (baseline) peripheral blood were compared with TCR repertoires in tumors resected at surgery after neoadjuvant immune checkpoint blockade. The primary trial endpoint was the major pathologic response (MPR) rate in the intention-to-treat population in each study arm. Matched pretherapy and resected tumor pairs were analyzed from seven patients, of whom four had been treated with nivolumab and three with nivolumab plus ipilimumab. Of the 45 or so patients with operable NSCLC treated in the trial, about 23 were randomized to nivolumab monotherapy and some 21 to nivolumab plus ipilimumab. Broader findings and caveats from the paper: There was no significant correlation between TCR clonality and pathologic tumor regression, and just a single major-pathologic-response sample was available for the clonality-regression analysis. Pretherapy blood TCR richness correlated positively with richness in tumors resected after neoadjuvant therapy (Spearman R ~ 0.8). TCR richness and clonality were greater in resected tumors than in tumor-adjacent uninvolved lung, and increases were seen in more dual-therapy-treated tumors. Tumor T-cell richness and clonality rose from pretherapy to surgery in three of three dual-therapy tumors but in only two of four nivolumab-treated tumors. A small number of samples underwent TCR sequencing.

Receptor amplification or capture employed the immunoSEQ multiplex PCR assay. Under the source paper's analysis protocol: Repertoires were summarized by richness and clonality, and significantly expanded and contracted clones were identified between pre- and post-therapy samples. TCRdb mirrors the immuneACCESS table, restricted to in-frame sequences. Some clones are absent from its copies; in checked studies, under half trace to an unresolved V gene, and the reason for the others is unknown. V, J and clone size were drawn from that table, and D and trimming were deduced from the DNA. The sample table holds 8,000 to 10,000 clones, of which 81% were seen once. The ten most abundant clones make up around 3.2% of the sample. CDR1 MNHEY and CDR2 SVGAGI were looked up in the germline V gene. Including cysteine and phenylalanine, the CDR3 has 15 amino acids. CDR3 DNA is the only sequence kept; it has 45 bases, read in frame from the first base. The V end loses 6 bases and the J end loses 4 bases, and a stretch of 19 bases separates them.

This specimen's time point label, interpreted: pretherapy, before neoadjuvant immune checkpoint inhibitors. Samples came from the phase 2 randomized NEOSTAR trial, which tested neoadjuvant nivolumab or nivolumab plus ipilimumab followed by surgery in operable NSCLC. The table lists this clone with a few counts. No cognate antigen has been identified for it. Per-base quality was not reported, and no clone a single base away is much larger than it. Sequenced here: peripheral blood, sampled before neoadjuvant nivolumab, alone or with ipilimumab. The TCR was taken from an adult with non-small cell lung cancer. Rearrangement joined TRBV6-5 to TRBJ2-7; a tentative D call is TRBD1 (6 bases match). The bases read TGTGCCAGCAGCCTCAGTCGGGACACAAGATACGAGCAGTACTTC. This gives the protein CASSLSRDTRYEQYF.